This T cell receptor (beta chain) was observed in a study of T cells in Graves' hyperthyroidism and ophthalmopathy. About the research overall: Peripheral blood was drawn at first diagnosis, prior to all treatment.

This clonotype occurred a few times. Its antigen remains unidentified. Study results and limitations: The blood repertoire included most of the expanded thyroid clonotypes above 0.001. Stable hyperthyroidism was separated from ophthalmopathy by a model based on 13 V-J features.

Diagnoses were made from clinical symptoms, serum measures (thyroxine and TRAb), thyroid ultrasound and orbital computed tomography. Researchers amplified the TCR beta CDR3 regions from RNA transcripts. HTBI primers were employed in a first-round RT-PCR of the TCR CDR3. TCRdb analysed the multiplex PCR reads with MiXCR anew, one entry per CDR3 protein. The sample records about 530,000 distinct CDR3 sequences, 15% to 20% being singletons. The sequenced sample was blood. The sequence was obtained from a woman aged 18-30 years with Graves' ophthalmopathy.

The CDR3 is CAIGEGPGEQYF. In nucleotides, the CDR3 is TGTGCCATCGGAGAGGGTCCGGGCGAGCAGTACTTC. The gene calls are TRBV10-3 and TRBJ2-7, with a tentative D call TRBD2 (5 bases). With 8 bases removed from V and 6 bases from J, the gap between germline ends came to 14 bases. The CDR3 length is 12 residues. Germline V gives CDR1 ENHRY, CDR2 SYGVKD.